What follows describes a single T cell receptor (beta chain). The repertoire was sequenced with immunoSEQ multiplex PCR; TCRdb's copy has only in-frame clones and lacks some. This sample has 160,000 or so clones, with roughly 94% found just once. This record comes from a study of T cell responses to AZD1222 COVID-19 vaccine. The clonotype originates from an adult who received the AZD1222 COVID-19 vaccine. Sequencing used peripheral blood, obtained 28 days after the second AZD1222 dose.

The CDR3 coding sequence is TGTGCCAGCAGTGAAACGGGCTCCGGAGGTCGAGAGACCCAGTACTTC. This sequence encodes CASSETGSGGRETQYF. The chain joins TRBV2 to TRBJ2-5; D is possibly TRBD2 (5 bases). Germline V CDR1 and CDR2: SNHLY, FYNNEI. This CDR3 has 16 amino acids. V shed 2 bases and J shed 4 bases, with 17 bases lying between them.